These 5 T cell receptor beta chains came from one sample sequenced in a study of blood T cell repertoires in COVID-19 (dated by TCRdb to 2019 to 2021). The library was made by the immunoSEQ multiplex PCR assay. What TCRdb holds here is the immuneACCESS table cut down to in-frame rearrangements. Part of the clones is not present; checked against another copy, under half of the missing clones reflect an unresolved V gene, and the others are unexplained. The sample has more than 85,000 clones on record, nearly 90% of them singletons. The leading ten clones occupy approximately 5% of the sample. The sample consisted of peripheral blood. Receptors originate from a human donor in a cohort sampled during active COVID-19.

The chain carries TRBV7-3 and TRBJ2-2; TRBD2 matches at 9 bases. Germline CDR1 reads SGHTA; CDR2 reads FQGTGA. V was clipped by 3 bases and J by 3 bases; unmatched bases: 5. The CDR3 contains 16 residues. As DNA, the CDR3 is TGTGCCAGCAGCTTCAGCGGGAGGATGCACACCGGGGAGCTGTTTTTT. Translating it yields CASSFSGRMHTGELFF.

This clone turned up a few times. A junction boundary mismatches the germline segment, possibly from a read error. The chain uses TRBV7-7 and TRBJ2-7, with no clear D. From germline, CDR1 is SSHAT and CDR2 FNYEAQ (reference sequence). This CDR3 is 14 amino acids long. CDR3 DNA sequence: TGTGCTAGCAGCCCTGCAGATAAAACCTACGAGCAGTACTTC. Translation gives CASSPADKTYEQYF.

This clone was observed a single time. The V gene is TRBV4-1, the J gene TRBJ2-2, with 7 bases that match TRBD2. V shed 2 bases, J shed 1 base, and the junction held 7 bases outside the gene matches. CDR3 length equals 17 residues. Germline V gives CDR1 MGHRA, CDR2 YSYEKL. The DNA of the CDR3 is TGCGCCAGCAGCCAAAGGAGCGGGAATTGGAACACCGGGGAGCTGTTTTTT. This translates into CASSQRSGNWNTGELFF.

The rearrangement joins TRBV12-3 or TRBV12-4 to TRBJ1-2; a possible D gene is TRBD1 (5 bases). V was clipped by 3 bases and J by 7 bases, with 9 bases between them. The length of the CDR3 is 12 residues. The CDR3 sequence is CASSFPGGGYTF. The CDR3 DNA is TGTGCCAGCAGTTTCCCGGGGGGTGGCTACACCTTC.

This clone was seen only once. The chain carries TRBV6-6 and TRBJ2-3; TRBD2 is a possible D gene (6 bases). The ends were cut back, 4 bases at V and 9 bases at J, with 8 bases in the middle. Germline V gives CDR1 MNHNY, CDR2 SVGAGI (reference sequence). The CDR3 has 11 amino acids. This CDR3 is CASSSAGTQYF. In DNA, the CDR3 is TGTGCCAGCAGTTCGGCGGGAACGCAGTATTTT.